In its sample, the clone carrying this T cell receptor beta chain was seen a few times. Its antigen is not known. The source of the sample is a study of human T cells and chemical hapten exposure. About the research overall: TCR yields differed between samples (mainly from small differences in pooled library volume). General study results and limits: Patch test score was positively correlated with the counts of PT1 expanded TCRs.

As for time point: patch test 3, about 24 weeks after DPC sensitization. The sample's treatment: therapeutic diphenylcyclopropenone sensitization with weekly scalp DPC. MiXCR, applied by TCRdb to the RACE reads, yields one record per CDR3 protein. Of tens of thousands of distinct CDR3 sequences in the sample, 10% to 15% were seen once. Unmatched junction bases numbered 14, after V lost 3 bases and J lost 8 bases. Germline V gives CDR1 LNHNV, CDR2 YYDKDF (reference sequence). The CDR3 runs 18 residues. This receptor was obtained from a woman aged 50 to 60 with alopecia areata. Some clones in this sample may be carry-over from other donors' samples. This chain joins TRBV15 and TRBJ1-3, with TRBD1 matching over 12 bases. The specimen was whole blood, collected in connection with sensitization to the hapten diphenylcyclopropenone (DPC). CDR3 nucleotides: TGTGCCACCAGCAGCACTAGTGCCGGGACAGGGGGCGGATACACCATATATTTT. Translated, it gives CATSSTSAGTGGGYTIYF.